The present T cell receptor beta chain was sequenced within a study of cytomegalovirus exposure and HLA in healthy donors. This PCR relied on a set of 60 Vbeta primers and 13 Jbeta primers. Clones were sequenced by immunoSEQ multiplex PCR, and TCRdb holds only the in-frame ones, with some missing. The table includes hundreds of thousands of clones, more than 60% detected once. The TCR sequence derives from a woman aged 55-75 years in good health and CMV-seropositive. Sequencing input: PBMCs.

In DNA form, the CDR3 reads TGTGCCAGCAGCCAAGGGAACAGCTATGGCTACACCTTC. This sequence encodes CASSQGNSYGYTF. V and J are TRBV14 and TRBJ1-2; D call uncertain. V lost 1 base to trimming and J lost 4 bases, with 7 bases between them. Germline V gene lookup returns CDR1 SGHDN and CDR2 FVKESK. CDR3 length equals 13 residues.